The 19 T cell receptor beta chains presented below share a single source sample, sequenced in a study of blood T cell repertoires in COVID-19. TCRdb's copy holds only in-frame clones and misses some; the assay was immunoSEQ multiplex PCR. The profile shows about 100,000 clones, about nine tenths of them singletons. The sequenced material came from peripheral blood. The receptors stem from a man aged 70 or older with acute or convalescent COVID-19.

This chain links TRBV13 with TRBJ1-1; D gene uncertain. Germline lookup yields CDR1 PRHDT and CDR2 FYEKMQ (reference sequence). With 3 bases removed from V and 1 base from J, the gap between germline ends came to 6 bases. The CDR3 has 13 residues. Here the CDR3 reads CASSFQENTEAFF. Here the CDR3 DNA reads TGTGCCAGCAGCTTCCAGGAGAACACTGAAGCTTTCTTT.

The chain recombines TRBV6-5 with TRBJ2-1; TRBD1 matches 7 bases. The CDR3 has 14 amino acids. Unmatched junction bases numbered 2, after V lost 2 bases and J lost 4 bases. The V gene's germline CDR1 is MNHEY and CDR2 SVGAGI. CDR3 region: CASSYRDSYNEQFF. CDR3 nucleotide sequence: TGTGCCAGCAGTTACCGGGACAGTTACAATGAGCAGTTCTTC.

The rearrangement joins TRBV19 to TRBJ2-2, with 10 bases aligning to TRBD2. CDR1 and CDR2 from the germline V gene are LNHDA and SQIVND (reference sequence). V lost 5 bases and J lost 2; bases outside the gene matches: 11. CDR3 length: 18 residues. The CDR3 reads CASSSPVLAGVNTGELFF. Written as DNA, the CDR3 is TGTGCCAGTAGTTCCCCCGTGCTAGCGGGAGTAAACACCGGGGAGCTGTTTTTT.

The V gene is TRBV7-9, the J gene TRBJ2-1; 7 bases line up with TRBD2. CDR1 SEHNR and CDR2 FQNEAQ come from the germline V gene (reference sequence). The V segment lost 2 bases and the J segment 1 base; nucleotides outside the gene matches: 5. The CDR3 length is 16 residues. The CDR3 DNA sequence: TGTGCCAGCAGCTTAAGGGACGGGGGGTCCTACAATGAGCAGTTCTTC. Protein sequence: CASSLRDGGSYNEQFF. The full variable domain, in which reference TRBV7-9 and TRBJ2-1 provide the parts outside the CDR3, is DTGVSQNPRHKITKRGQNVTFRCDPISEHNRLYWYRQTLGQGPEFLTYFQNEAQLEKSRLLSDRFSAERPKGSFSTLEIQRTEQGDSAMYLCASSLRDGGSYNEQFFGPGTRLTVL.

The genes are TRBV5-6 and TRBJ2-7, with 8 bases that match TRBD2. Germline assignment: CDR1 SGHDT and CDR2 YYEEEE. Trimming removed 0 bases from V and 0 bases from J; junction bases left unmatched: 11. This CDR3 is 18 amino acids long. The CDR3 is CASSLEGWVSGISYEQYF. The CDR3 nucleotides read TGTGCCAGCAGCTTGGAAGGTTGGGTTAGCGGGATCTCCTACGAGCAGTACTTC.

This chain joins TRBV4-3 and TRBJ1-1; perhaps TRBD1 as D (6 bases). Germline-derived CDR1 and CDR2 are LGHNA and YSLEER. V was pared by 0 bases and J by 10 bases, with 15 bases between. CDR3 size: 14 residues. This chain's CDR3 is CASSQEVYRVGAFF. The DNA of the CDR3 is TGCGCCAGCAGCCAAGAAGTCTACAGGGTAGGAGCTTTCTTT.

This rearrangement joins TRBV7-2 to TRBJ2-5, with no clear D. CDR3 length: 12 residues. The germline V gene has CDR1 SGHTA and CDR2 FQGNSA. Trimming took 4 bases from V and 4 from J, leaving 7 bases between them. CDR3 in DNA: TGTGCCAGCAGCTCAAGAGGAGAGACCCAGTACTTC. Its protein product is CASSSRGETQYF.

This clone occurred once. An end of the junction differs from the germline gene, which may be a read error. The chain is built from TRBV4-1 and TRBJ1-1; maybe TRBD1 (6 bases). The CDR3 runs to 13 residues. In germline, CDR1 is MGHRA, CDR2 YSYEKL. The DNA of the CDR3 is TGCGTCAGCACGGACAGTGCTCGCACTGAAGCTTTCTTT. Translated, it gives CVSTDSARTEAFF.

The rearrangement joins TRBV25-1 to TRBJ2-5, with TRBD2 as a possible D gene (6 bases). Germline loops: CDR1 MGHDK, CDR2 SYGVNS. Trimming removed 4 bases from V and 5 bases from J, with 17 bases in between. The CDR3 runs 15 residues. This chain's CDR3 is CASSALRGSGETQYF. DNA of the CDR3: TGTGCCAGCAGTGCCCTACGGGGGTCGGGGGAGACCCAGTACTTC.

The V gene is TRBV5-6, the J gene TRBJ2-5; TRBD2 matches 10 bases. The CDR3 is 16 residues long. Germline loops: CDR1 SGHDT, CDR2 YYEEEE. Trimming removed 3 bases from V and 4 bases from J; junction bases left unmatched: 9. This CDR3 reads CASSWSGRGGGETQYF. CDR3 bases: TGTGCCAGCAGCTGGAGCGGGAGGGGGGGAGGAGAGACCCAGTACTTC.

The chain has TRBV7-8 and TRBJ2-7, with TRBD2 matching over 8 bases. This CDR3 spans 16 amino acids. Per germline, CDR1 SGHVS and CDR2 FQNEAQ. Germline trimming cut 0 bases from V and 5 bases from J; bases unmatched to any gene: 9. CDR3 loop: CASSLAGLGINNEQYF. CDR3 bases: TGTGCCAGCAGCTTAGCGGGACTAGGGATTAATAACGAGCAGTACTTC.

The chain carries TRBV2 and TRBJ2-1; tentative D call: TRBD1 (7 bases). V lost 4 bases to trimming and J lost 5 bases, with 15 bases between them. From germline, CDR1 is SNHLY and CDR2 FYNNEI. This CDR3 has 15 residues. As DNA, the CDR3 is TGTGCCAGCAGTGGGGCAGGGGGGCACGACAATGAGCAGTTCTTC. It codes for CASSGAGGHDNEQFF.

The genes are TRBV11-2 and TRBJ2-1; 7 nucleotides align to TRBD1. The V gene end was trimmed by 5 bases and the J gene end by 3 bases; junction bases not matched to a gene: 7. The CDR3 is 15 residues long. Per germline, CDR1 SGHAT and CDR2 FQNNGV. CDR3 region: CASSPGGNYYNEQFF. For the CDR3, the DNA is TGTGCCAGCAGCCCAGGGGGAAACTACTACAATGAGCAGTTCTTC.

V is TRBV10-2 and J is TRBJ1-1; D possibly corresponds to TRBD1 (6 bases). The V gene's germline CDR1 is WSHSY and CDR2 SAAADI. V was shortened by 4 bases and J by 0 bases, with 9 bases between the two germline ends. The CDR3 covers 14 residues. CDR3 in amino acids: CASSVNRVNTEAFF. The CDR3 nucleotides read TGCGCCAGCAGTGTTAACAGGGTGAACACTGAAGCTTTCTTT.

The rearrangement uses TRBV6-5 and TRBJ2-1, with D possibly matching TRBD2 (6 bases). V dropped 3 bases and J dropped 7 bases, with 13 bases sitting between them. This CDR3 has 14 amino acids. Per germline, CDR1 MNHEY and CDR2 SVGAGI. In DNA, the CDR3 is TGTGCCAGCAGTTATATCGGGAGTGGGAATGAGCAGTTCTTC. It is translated as CASSYIGSGNEQFF.

The chain combines TRBV5-1 with TRBJ2-7; TRBD1 matches at 8 bases. Germline V gene sequence: CDR1 SGHRS, CDR2 YFSETQ. The CDR3 consists of 15 residues. The J segment lost 2 bases and the V segment lost 4 bases, leaving 8 bases of the junction unmatched. The CDR3 sequence is CASSPNRGVTYEQYF. The CDR3 coding sequence is TGCGCCAGCAGCCCGAACAGGGGGGTAACCTACGAGCAGTACTTC.

This chain links TRBV6-5 with TRBJ2-1; TRBD2 aligns across 9 bases. The length of the CDR3 is 15 residues. In germline, CDR1 is MNHEY, CDR2 SVGAGI. Unmatched junction bases numbered 9, after V lost 6 bases and J lost 6 bases. CDR3 residues: CASSPTAGGGNEQFF. CDR3 sequence (DNA): TGTGCCAGCAGCCCAACTGCGGGAGGGGGCAATGAGCAGTTCTTC.

The chain combines TRBV3-1 (or the pseudogene TRBV3-2) with TRBJ1-1, with TRBD1 as a possible D gene (5 bases). Germline loops: CDR1 LGHDT, CDR2 YNNKEL (reference sequence). This CDR3 comprises 15 residues. V lost 1 base, J lost 0 bases, and 9 bases lay in between. In nucleotides, the CDR3 is TGTGCCAGCAGCCAAGTGGGGGGATTGAACACTGAAGCTTTCTTT. Translated: CASSQVGGLNTEAFF.

The gene calls are TRBV5-4 and TRBJ2-5, with 8 bases lining up with TRBD2. This CDR3 is built from 14 residues. Germline V CDR1 and CDR2: SGHNT, YYREEE (reference sequence). J was trimmed by 5 bases and V by 3 bases; bases with no gene match: 6. CDR3 nucleotides: TGTGCCAGCAGCTCAGCGGGGGTACGGGAGACCCAGTACTTC. It codes for CASSSAGVRETQYF.